The 12 T cell receptor beta chains presented below share a single source sample, sequenced in a study of cytomegalovirus exposure and HLA in healthy donors. The table came from immunoSEQ multiplex PCR; TCRdb's copy has only in-frame clones and leaves some out. The sample has some 120,000 clones, just under 90% seen once. The specimen was PBMCs. The receptors here all came from a man younger than 45 in good health and CMV-seronegative.

The rearrangement uses TRBV18 and TRBJ2-2; 7 nucleotides align to TRBD1. The CDR3 runs to 13 residues. With 8 bases clipped from V and 7 bases from J, the junction kept 7 bases outside the gene matches. The germline V gene encodes CDR1 KGHSH and CDR2 LQKENI. The CDR3 here is CASTEGAGGELFF. CDR3 sequence (DNA): TGTGCCAGCACAGAGGGGGCCGGCGGGGAGCTGTTTTTT.

The V gene is TRBV27, the J gene TRBJ2-7; 8 bases align to TRBD1. J was trimmed by 2 bases and V by 6 bases; bases with no gene match: 9. This CDR3 is built from 15 residues. Germline loops: CDR1 MNHEY, CDR2 SMNVEV (reference sequence). The DNA for the CDR3 is TGTGCCAGCAGCACCACCGGGACAGGCGCCTACGAGCAGTACTTC. Protein: CASSTTGTGAYEQYF.

The chain has TRBV7-8 and TRBJ2-3; 7 bases line up with TRBD1. Looked up from germline, CDR1 is SGHVS and CDR2 is FQNEAQ. The CDR3 has 15 residues. V gave up 5 bases and J gave up 0 bases; unmatched junction bases: 5. The CDR3 DNA reads TGTGCCAGCAGCATCAGGGGGATAAGCACAGATACGCAGTATTTT. Protein sequence: CASSIRGISTDTQYF. The entire variable domain, with the rest obtained from reference TRBV7-8 and TRBJ2-3, is as follows: GAGVSQSPRYKVAKRGQDVALRCDPISGHVSLFWYQQALGQGPEFLTYFQNEAQLDKSGLPSDRFFAERPEGSVSTLKIQRTQQEDSAVYLCASSIRGISTDTQYFGPGTRLTVL.

The J gene is TRBJ2-2, the V gene TRBV15; TRBD2 aligns across 7 bases. V trimming: 0 bases; J trimming: 3 bases; junction bases outside the gene matches: 7. The CDR3 contains 17 residues. Germline loops: CDR1 LNHNV, CDR2 YYDKDF (reference sequence). CDR3 nucleotide sequence: TGTGCCACCAGCAGAGATGGCGGGGGTGGTTACACCGGGGAGCTGTTTTTT. Amino acid sequence: CATSRDGGGGYTGELFF.

The table lists this clone with a count of one. The rearrangement joins TRBV21-1 to TRBJ2-1; the table calls TRBD2, which could not be checked here. TRBV21-1 constitutes a pseudogene. The CDR3 extends over 16 amino acids. The CDR3 region is CASSGRLAIRYNEQFF. As DNA, the CDR3 is TGTGCCAGCAGCGGCCGACTAGCCATCCGCTACAATGAGCAGTTCTTC.

The V call is TRBV7-2, the J call TRBJ1-4; 9 bases match TRBD1. Germline-derived CDR1 and CDR2 are SGHTA and FQGNSA. V lost 5 bases, J lost 8 bases, and 9 bases stayed unmatched. The CDR3 sequence is 15 residues long. CDR3 bases: TGTGCCAGCAGCGGAAGGACAGGGGAGATAGAAAAACTGTTTTTT. Its translation: CASSGRTGEIEKLFF.

In nucleotides, the CDR3 is TGTGCCAGCTCGCGGGTAACTTACGCCCGCCCGCTCCGGGGCGAGCAGTACTTC. It encodes CASSRVTYARPLRGEQYF. The gene calls are TRBV18 and TRBJ2-7; possible D gene TRBD2, 5 bases. Trimming shortened V by 6 bases and J by 6 bases, and 30 bases separated the two germline ends. CDR1 is KGHSH and CDR2 is LQKENI in the germline V gene. This CDR3 spans 18 amino acids.

This chain links TRBV6-1 with TRBJ2-5; 8 bases line up with TRBD1. The CDR3 length is 13 residues. CDR1 and CDR2 (germline): MNHNS, SASEGT. V shed 6 bases and J 1 base; nucleotides not matched to a gene: 1. The CDR3 DNA reads TGTGCCAGCAGGGGGACAGGCCAAGAGACCCAGTACTTC. Amino acid sequence: CASRGTGQETQYF.

The rearrangement links TRBV5-5 to TRBJ1-2, with a possible D match to TRBD1 (5 bases). Germline CDR1 reads SGHKS; CDR2 reads YYEKEE (reference sequence). V dropped 3 bases and J dropped 3 bases, with 15 bases sitting between them. The CDR3 is made up of 15 amino acids. For the CDR3, the DNA is TGTGCCAGCAGCTCCTCAATCGGGGGGGACTATGGCTACACCTTC. Encoded protein: CASSSSIGGDYGYTF.

The chain carries TRBV6-5 and TRBJ2-5, with a weak D call TRBD1 (7 bases). V was shortened by 2 bases and J by 5 bases, with 12 bases between the two germline ends. This CDR3 region has 14 residues. From germline, CDR1 is MNHEY and CDR2 SVGAGI. CDR3 DNA: TGTGCCAGCAGTTACCAGGGGGGCCGGGAGACCCAGTACTTC. It translates to CASSYQGGRETQYF.

CDR3 amino acids: CASSLDTGGSEKLFF. The CDR3 bases are TGTGCCAGCAGCTTGGATACAGGGGGCTCTGAAAAACTGTTTTTT. This sequence joins TRBV5-5 and TRBJ1-4; 9 nucleotides match TRBD1. Germline V gene lookup returns CDR1 SGHKS and CDR2 YYEKEE (reference sequence). The CDR3 runs 15 residues. V was pared by 0 bases and J by 7 bases, with 4 bases of the junction left unmatched.

The rearrangement links TRBV27 to TRBJ2-7; 7 bases line up with TRBD1. V lost 5 bases, J lost 6 bases, and 4 bases stayed unmatched. In germline, CDR1 is MNHEY, CDR2 SMNVEV (reference sequence). The CDR3 runs to 12 residues. The CDR3 loop is CASSNRGGEQYF. In DNA, the CDR3 is TGTGCCAGCAGTAACAGGGGTGGCGAGCAGTACTTC.